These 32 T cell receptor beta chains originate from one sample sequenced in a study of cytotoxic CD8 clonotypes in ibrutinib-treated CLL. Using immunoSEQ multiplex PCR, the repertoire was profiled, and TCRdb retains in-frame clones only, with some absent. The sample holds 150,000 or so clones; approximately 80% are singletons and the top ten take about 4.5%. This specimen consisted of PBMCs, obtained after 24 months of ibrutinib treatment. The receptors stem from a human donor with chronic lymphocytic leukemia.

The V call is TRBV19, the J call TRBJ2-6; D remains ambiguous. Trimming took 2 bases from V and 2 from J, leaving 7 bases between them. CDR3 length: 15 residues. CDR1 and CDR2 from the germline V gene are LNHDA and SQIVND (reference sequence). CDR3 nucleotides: TGTGCCAGTAGTATATCAGGAACTGGGGCCAACGTCCTGACTTTC. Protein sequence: CASSISGTGANVLTF.

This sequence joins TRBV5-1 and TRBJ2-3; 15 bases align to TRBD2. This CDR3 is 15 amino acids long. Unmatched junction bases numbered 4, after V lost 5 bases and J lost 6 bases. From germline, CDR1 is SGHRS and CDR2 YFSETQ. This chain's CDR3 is CASSHGTSGGDTQYF. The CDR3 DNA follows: TGCGCCAGCAGTCACGGGACTAGCGGGGGGGATACGCAGTATTTT.

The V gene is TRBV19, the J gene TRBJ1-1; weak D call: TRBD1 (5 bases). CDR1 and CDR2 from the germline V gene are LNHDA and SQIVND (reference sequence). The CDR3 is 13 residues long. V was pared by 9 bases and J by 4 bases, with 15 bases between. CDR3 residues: CASEGTAATEAFF. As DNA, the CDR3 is TGTGCCAGCGAAGGGACCGCGGCCACTGAAGCTTTCTTT.

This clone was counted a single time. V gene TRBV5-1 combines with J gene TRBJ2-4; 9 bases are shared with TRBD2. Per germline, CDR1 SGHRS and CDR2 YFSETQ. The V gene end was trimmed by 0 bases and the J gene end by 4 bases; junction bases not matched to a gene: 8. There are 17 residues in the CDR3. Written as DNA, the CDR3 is TGCGCCAGCAGCTTGGCCGGGGCTAGCGGGGTTAAAAACATTCAGTACTTC. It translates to CASSLAGASGVKNIQYF.

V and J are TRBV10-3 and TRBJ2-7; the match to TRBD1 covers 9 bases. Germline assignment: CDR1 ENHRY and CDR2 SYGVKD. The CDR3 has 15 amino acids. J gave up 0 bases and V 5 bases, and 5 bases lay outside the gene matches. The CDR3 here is CAISKTGGLSYEQYF. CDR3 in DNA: TGTGCCATCAGTAAGACAGGGGGGCTCTCCTACGAGCAGTACTTC.

This CDR3 is CASSLGGSRSGNIQYF. CDR3 DNA sequence: TGTGCCAGCAGCTTAGGGGGGTCCCGTTCAGGAAACATTCAGTACTTC. This sequence joins TRBV7-9 and TRBJ2-4; D assignment may be TRBD1 or TRBD2 (5 bases each). The CDR3 totals 16 residues. The V and J ends lost 1 base and 6 bases respectively, with 16 bases between them. CDR1 and CDR2 from the germline V gene are SEHNR and FQNEAQ (reference sequence).

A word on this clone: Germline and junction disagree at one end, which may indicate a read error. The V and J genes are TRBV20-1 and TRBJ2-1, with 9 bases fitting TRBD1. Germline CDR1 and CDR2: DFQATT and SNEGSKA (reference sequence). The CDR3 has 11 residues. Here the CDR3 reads CAEKTRDRALF. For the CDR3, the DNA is TGCGCCGAGAAAACCCGGGACAGGGCTCTCTTC.

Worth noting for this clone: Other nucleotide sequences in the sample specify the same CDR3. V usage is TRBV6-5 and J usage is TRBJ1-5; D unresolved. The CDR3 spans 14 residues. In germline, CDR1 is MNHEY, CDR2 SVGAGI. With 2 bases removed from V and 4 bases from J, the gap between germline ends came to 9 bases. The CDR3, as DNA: TGTGCCAGCAGTTACCGGCGGCTTAATCAGCCCCAGCATTTT. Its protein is CASSYRRLNQPQHF.

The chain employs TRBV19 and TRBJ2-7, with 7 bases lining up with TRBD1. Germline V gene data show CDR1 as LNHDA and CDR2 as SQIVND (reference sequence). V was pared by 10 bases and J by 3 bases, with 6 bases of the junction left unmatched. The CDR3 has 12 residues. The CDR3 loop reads CATRDSNYEQYF. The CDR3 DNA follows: TGTGCCACTCGGGACAGTAACTACGAGCAGTACTTC.

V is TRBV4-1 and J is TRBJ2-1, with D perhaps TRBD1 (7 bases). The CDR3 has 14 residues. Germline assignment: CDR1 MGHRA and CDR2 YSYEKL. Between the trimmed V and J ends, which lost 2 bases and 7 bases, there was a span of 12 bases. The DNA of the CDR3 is TGCGCCAGCAGCCAAACAGGGGCGGGGAATGAGCAGTTCTTC. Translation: CASSQTGAGNEQFF.

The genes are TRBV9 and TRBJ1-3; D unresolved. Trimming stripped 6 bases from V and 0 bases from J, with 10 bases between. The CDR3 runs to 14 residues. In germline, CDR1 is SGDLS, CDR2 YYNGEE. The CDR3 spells CASNPPGSGNTIYF. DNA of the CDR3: TGTGCCAGCAATCCCCCAGGCTCTGGAAACACCATATATTTT.

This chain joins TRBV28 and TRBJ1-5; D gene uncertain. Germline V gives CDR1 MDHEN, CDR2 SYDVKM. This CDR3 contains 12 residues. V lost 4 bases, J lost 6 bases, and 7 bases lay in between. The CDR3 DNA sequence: TGTGCCAGCAGTTCGTCGGGTCAGCCCCAGCATTTT. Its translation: CASSSSGQPQHF.

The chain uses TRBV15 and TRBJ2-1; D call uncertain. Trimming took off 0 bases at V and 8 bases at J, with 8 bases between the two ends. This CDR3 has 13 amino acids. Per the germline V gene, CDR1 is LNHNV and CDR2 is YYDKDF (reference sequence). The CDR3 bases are TGTGCCACCAGCAGAGATCAGTGGTATGAGCAGTTCTTC. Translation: CATSRDQWYEQFF. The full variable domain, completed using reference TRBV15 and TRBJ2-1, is DAMVIQNPRYQVTQFGKPVTLSCSQTLNHNVMYWYQQKSSQAPKLLFHYYDKDFNNEADTPDNFQSRRPNTSFCFLDIRSPGLGDTAMYLCATSRDQWYEQFFGPGTRLTVL.

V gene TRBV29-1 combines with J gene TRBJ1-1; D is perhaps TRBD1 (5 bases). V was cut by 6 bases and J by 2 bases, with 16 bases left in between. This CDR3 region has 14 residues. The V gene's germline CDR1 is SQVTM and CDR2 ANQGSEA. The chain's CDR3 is CSVTKGSVNTEAFF. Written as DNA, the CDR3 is TGCAGCGTAACAAAGGGGTCTGTTAACACTGAAGCTTTCTTT.

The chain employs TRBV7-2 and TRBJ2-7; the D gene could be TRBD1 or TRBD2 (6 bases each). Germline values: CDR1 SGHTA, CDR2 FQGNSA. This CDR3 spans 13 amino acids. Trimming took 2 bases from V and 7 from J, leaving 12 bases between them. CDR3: CASSLTGAGEQYF. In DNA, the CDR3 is TGTGCCAGCAGCTTAACGGGGGCGGGTGAGCAGTACTTC.

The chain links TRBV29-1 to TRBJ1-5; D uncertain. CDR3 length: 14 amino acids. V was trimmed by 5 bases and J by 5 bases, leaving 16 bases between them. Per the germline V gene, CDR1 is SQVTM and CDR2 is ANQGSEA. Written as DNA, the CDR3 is TGCAGCGTTCTCATGGGCCGTCGGGATCAGCCCCAGCATTTT. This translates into CSVLMGRRDQPQHF.

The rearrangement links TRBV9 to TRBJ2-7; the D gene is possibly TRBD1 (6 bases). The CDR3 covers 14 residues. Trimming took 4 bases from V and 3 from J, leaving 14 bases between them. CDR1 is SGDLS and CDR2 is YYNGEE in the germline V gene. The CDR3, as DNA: TGTGCCAGCAGCTCTCCAGGGGAGAACTACGAGCAGTACTTC. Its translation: CASSSPGENYEQYF.

CDR3 loop: CASSPRAGNGYTF. CDR3 bases: TGTGCCAGCAGCCCCAGGGCAGGGAATGGCTACACCTTC. V and J are TRBV7-3 and TRBJ1-2; tentatively, D is TRBD1 (5 bases). Germline values: CDR1 SGHTA, CDR2 FQGTGA. The CDR3 totals 13 residues. Trimming took 5 bases from V and 6 from J, leaving 13 bases between them.

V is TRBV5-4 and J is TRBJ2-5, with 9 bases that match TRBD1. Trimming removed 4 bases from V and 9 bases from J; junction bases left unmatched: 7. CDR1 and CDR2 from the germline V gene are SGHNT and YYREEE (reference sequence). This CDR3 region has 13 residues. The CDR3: CASSVQGAEAQYF. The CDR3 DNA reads TGTGCCAGCAGCGTACAGGGGGCCGAGGCCCAGTACTTC.

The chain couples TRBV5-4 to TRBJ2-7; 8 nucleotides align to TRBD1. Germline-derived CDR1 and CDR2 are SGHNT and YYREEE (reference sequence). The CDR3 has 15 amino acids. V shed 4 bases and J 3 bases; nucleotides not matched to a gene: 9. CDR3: CASSTRQGKIYEQYF. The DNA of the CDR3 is TGTGCCAGCAGCACCCGACAGGGGAAGATCTACGAGCAGTACTTC.

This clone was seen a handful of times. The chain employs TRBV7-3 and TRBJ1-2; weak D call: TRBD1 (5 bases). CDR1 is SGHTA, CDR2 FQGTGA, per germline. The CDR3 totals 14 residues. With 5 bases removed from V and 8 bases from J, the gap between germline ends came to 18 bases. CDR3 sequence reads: CASSQPGQGVGYTF. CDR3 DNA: TGTGCCAGCAGCCAACCCGGGCAGGGCGTGGGCTACACCTTC.

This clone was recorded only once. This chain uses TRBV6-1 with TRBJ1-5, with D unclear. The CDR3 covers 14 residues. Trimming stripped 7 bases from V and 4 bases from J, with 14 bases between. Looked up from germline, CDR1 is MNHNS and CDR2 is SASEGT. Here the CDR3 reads CASTLPGRNQPQHF. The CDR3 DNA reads TGTGCCAGCACTCTCCCTGGGCGGAATCAGCCCCAGCATTTT.

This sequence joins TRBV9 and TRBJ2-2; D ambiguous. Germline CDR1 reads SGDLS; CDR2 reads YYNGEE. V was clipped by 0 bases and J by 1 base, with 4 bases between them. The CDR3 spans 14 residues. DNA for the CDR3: TGTGCCAGCAGCGTAGTTCAGAACACCGGGGAGCTGTTTTTT. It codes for CASSVVQNTGELFF.

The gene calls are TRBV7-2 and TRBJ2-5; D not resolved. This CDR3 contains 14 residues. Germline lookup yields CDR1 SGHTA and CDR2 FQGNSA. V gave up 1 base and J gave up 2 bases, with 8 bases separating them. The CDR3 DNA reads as TGTGCCAGCAGCTTAGGAGAGACGCAAGAGACCCAGTACTTC. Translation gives CASSLGETQETQYF.

As DNA, the CDR3 is TGTGCCAGCAGCAACTACGGACAGGGTCTAAATGAGCAGTTCTTC. Amino acids: CASSNYGQGLNEQFF. The chain carries TRBV5-5 and TRBJ2-1; 8 bases are shared with TRBD1. With 4 bases clipped from V and 7 bases from J, the junction kept 10 bases outside the gene matches. CDR1 SGHKS and CDR2 YYEKEE come from the germline V gene (reference sequence). CDR3 length equals 15 residues.

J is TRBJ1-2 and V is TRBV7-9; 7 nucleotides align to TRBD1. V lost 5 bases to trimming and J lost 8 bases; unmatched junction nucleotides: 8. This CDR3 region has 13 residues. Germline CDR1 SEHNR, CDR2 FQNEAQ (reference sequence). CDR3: CASSPRQGTGYTF. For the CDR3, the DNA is TGTGCCAGCAGCCCCAGACAGGGAACCGGCTACACCTTC.

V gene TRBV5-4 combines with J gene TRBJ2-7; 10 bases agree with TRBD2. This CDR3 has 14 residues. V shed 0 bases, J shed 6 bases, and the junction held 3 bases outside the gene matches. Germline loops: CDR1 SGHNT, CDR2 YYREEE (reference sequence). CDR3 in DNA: TGTGCCAGCAGCTTGGTAGCGGGAGGTGTCGAGCAGTACTTC. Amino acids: CASSLVAGGVEQYF.

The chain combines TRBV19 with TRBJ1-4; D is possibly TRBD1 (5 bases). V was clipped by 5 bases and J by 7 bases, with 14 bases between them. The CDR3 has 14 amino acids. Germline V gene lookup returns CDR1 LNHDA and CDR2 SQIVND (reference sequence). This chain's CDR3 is CASSLQGFGEKLFF. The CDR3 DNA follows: TGTGCCAGTAGTCTCCAGGGCTTTGGTGAAAAACTGTTTTTT.

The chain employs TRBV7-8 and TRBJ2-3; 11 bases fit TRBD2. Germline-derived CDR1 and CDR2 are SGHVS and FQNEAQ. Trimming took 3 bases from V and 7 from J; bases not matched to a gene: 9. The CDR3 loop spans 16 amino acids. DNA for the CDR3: TGTGCCAGCAGCTTGACAGGGACTAGCGGTTCGCATACGCAGTATTTT. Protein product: CASSLTGTSGSHTQYF.

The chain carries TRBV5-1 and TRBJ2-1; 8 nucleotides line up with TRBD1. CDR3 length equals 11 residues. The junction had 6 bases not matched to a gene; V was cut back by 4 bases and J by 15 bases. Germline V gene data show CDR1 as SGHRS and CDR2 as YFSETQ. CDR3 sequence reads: CASSTDRAVFF. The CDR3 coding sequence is TGCGCCAGCAGCACGGACAGGGCCGTGTTCTTC.

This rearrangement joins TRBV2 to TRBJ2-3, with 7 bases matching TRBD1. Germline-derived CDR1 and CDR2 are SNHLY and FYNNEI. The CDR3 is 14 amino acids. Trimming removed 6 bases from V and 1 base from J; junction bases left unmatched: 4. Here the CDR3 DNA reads TGTGCCAGCAGGGTCGGACAGGGCACAGATACGCAGTATTTT. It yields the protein CASRVGQGTDTQYF. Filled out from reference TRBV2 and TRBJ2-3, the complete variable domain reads EPEVTQTPSHQVTQMGQEVILRCVPISNHLYFYWYRQILGQKVEFLVSFYNNEISEKSEIFDDQFSVERPDGSNFTLKIRSTKLEDSAMYFCASRVGQGTDTQYFGPGTRLTVL.

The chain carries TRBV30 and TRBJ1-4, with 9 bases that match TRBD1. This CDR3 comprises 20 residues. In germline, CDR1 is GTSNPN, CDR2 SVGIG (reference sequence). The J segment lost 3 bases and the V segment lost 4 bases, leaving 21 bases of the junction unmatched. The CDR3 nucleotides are TGTGCCTGGATCCCTGCCCCGGGACAGGGAAGATGGTGGGCTAATGAAAAACTGTTTTTT. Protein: CAWIPAPGQGRWWANEKLFF.